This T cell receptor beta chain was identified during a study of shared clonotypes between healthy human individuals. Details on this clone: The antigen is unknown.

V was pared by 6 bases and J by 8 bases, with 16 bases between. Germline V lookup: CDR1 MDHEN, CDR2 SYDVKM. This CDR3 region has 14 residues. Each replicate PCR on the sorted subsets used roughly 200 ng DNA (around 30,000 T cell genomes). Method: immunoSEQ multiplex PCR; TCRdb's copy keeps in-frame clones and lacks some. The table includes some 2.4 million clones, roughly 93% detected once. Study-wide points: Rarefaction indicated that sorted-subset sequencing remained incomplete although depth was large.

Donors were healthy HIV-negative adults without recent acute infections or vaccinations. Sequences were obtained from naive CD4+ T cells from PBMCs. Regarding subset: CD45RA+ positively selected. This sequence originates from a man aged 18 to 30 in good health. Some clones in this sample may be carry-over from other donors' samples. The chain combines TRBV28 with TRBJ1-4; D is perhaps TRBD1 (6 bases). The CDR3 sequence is CASSTGPSREKLFF. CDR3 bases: TGTGCCAGCAGCACAGGGCCATCAAGGGAAAAACTGTTTTTT.